The clone carrying this T cell receptor (beta chain) was counted a few times. Germline-derived CDR1 and CDR2 are MNHNS and SASEGT. The CDR3 consists of 15 residues. Trimming removed 6 bases from V and 0 bases from J, with 12 bases in between. The sample belongs to a study of T cells in Graves' hyperthyroidism and ophthalmopathy. Orbital computed tomography, thyroid ultrasound, serum thyroxine and TRAb, and clinical symptoms together informed the diagnoses. PBMCs stemmed from 10 ml fresh peripheral blood. TCR beta CDR3 region amplification was performed from RNA transcripts. During a first-round RT-PCR of the TCR CDR3, the HTBI primer set was used. TCRdb used MiXCR to reprocess the multiplex PCR reads, holding one entry per CDR3 protein. The sample contains under 400,000 distinct CDR3 sequences, about 18% of which appear only once.

This receptor was taken from a woman aged 45-60 years with Graves' hyperthyroidism. The gene calls are TRBV6-1 and TRBJ2-1; D gene ambiguous. The specimen was blood. For the CDR3, the DNA is TGTGCCAGCAGCCTGAACACGATCTCCTACAATGAGCAGTTCTTC. The encoded protein is CASSLNTISYNEQFF.